This is a list of T cell receptor beta chains from one sample in a study of T cells in Graves' hyperthyroidism and ophthalmopathy. Each CDR3 protein gets one entry after TCRdb re-called the multiplex PCR reads with MiXCR. The repertoire holds hundreds of thousands of distinct CDR3 sequences, over 35% seen once, with roughly 8.3% in the top ten. The sample comprised blood. The receptors here all came from a man between 18 and 29 years old with Graves' hyperthyroidism. The CDR3 runs from the conserved cysteine through the conserved F or W. The D gene is left open where the match is weak. Expanded clones get a size class; other rows say once, few or many, or leave the size out.

d_gene,abundance,v_gene,j_gene,CDR3nt,CDR3aa
TRBD2,NA,TRBV2,TRBJ2-2,TGTGCCAGCAGGGGACTAGCGGGTAAAAGGGGGGCCGGGGAGCTGTTTTTT,CASRGLAGKRGAGELFF
TRBD1,NA,TRBV7-8,TRBJ2-5,TGTGCCAGCAGCGCAGACAGGGTGGCCCAAGAGACCCAGTACTTC,CASSADRVAQETQYF
TRBD1,few,TRBV19,TRBJ2-7,TGTGCCAGTAGTATAATGGCAGGGGGCGCGTACGAGCAGTACTTC,CASSIMAGGAYEQYF
NA,many,TRBV7-8,TRBJ2-5,TGTGCCAGCAGCTTCAGGGACCCTGTGGGAGAGACCCAGTACTTC,CASSFRDPVGETQYF
TRBD1,many,TRBV7-6,TRBJ2-7,TGTGCCAGCAGCCGCTGGGACAGGGACTACGAGCAGTACTTC,CASSRWDRDYEQYF
TRBD1,NA,TRBV7-9,TRBJ2-7,TGTGCCAGCACTGCAACAGGGGTAGGGGAGCAGTACTTC,CASTATGVGEQYF
NA,NA,TRBV19,TRBJ2-7,TGTGCCAGTAGTATTAACGCAGGGGAGCAGTACTTC,CASSINAGEQYF
NA,NA,TRBV4-3,TRBJ2-5,TGCGCCAGCAGCCGGTCCTTTCAAGAGACCCAGTACTTC,CASSRSFQETQYF
TRBD1,many,TRBV7-3,TRBJ1-1,TGTGCCAGCAGCTGGACAGGGGGGCCGAACACTGAAGCTTTCTTT,CASSWTGGPNTEAFF
TRBD2,NA,TRBV20-1,TRBJ2-7,TGCAGTGCTCCTACCGGAGCGGGAGGCTCCTCCAACTCCTACGAGCAGTACTTC,CSAPTGAGGSSNSYEQYF
NA,many,TRBV2,TRBJ2-7,TGTGCCAGCAGGCTGGACGGAACCTACGAGCAGTACTTC,CASRLDGTYEQYF
NA,NA,TRBV25-1,TRBJ2-5,TGTGCCAGCAGTGCCAGGATGGGACAAGAGACCCAGTACTTC,CASSARMGQETQYF
NA,NA,TRBV25-1,TRBJ1-2,TGTGCCAGCAGTTACATCCTCCGGGAAAGATCATATGGCTACACCTTC,CASSYILRERSYGYTF
NA,NA,TRBV14,TRBJ1-1,TGTGCCAGCAGCCAACATATGGGGGGCGAGGGCACTGAAGCTTTCTTT,CASSQHMGGEGTEAFF
NA,many,TRBV7-2,TRBJ1-5,TGTGCCAGCAGCTTAAGAGCGGGAAGCAATCAGCCCCAGCATTTT,CASSLRAGSNQPQHF
NA,NA,TRBV7-2,TRBJ1-3,TGTGCCAGCAGCATTACAGGGAGTGGAAACACCATATATTTT,CASSITGSGNTIYF
NA,many,TRBV24-1,TRBJ2-2,TGTGCCACCAGCCTCGCCGGCGAGAACACCGGGGAGCTGTTTTTT,CATSLAGENTGELFF
TRBD1,many,TRBV20-1,TRBJ2-7,TGCAGTGCTAGAGATGGGACAGAGCTCTACGAGCAGTACTTC,CSARDGTELYEQYF
NA,few,TRBV4-1,TRBJ1-2,TGCGCCAGCAGCCCCCAACCGGACGGTAACTATGGCTACACCTTC,CASSPQPDGNYGYTF
NA,NA,TRBV10-3,TRBJ1-6,TGTGCCAGCAGTCAAACTGCCGTGAATTCACCCCTCCACTTT,CASSQTAVNSPLHF
TRBD1,NA,TRBV10-3,TRBJ1-1,TGTGCCAGCAGAGGGGACAGGAAGACTCTTTTCTTT,CASRGDRKTLFF